This TCR beta chain was profiled in a study of post-analysis software for immune sequencing data. Included in the TCR beta cDNA libraries were unique molecular identifiers. A single record per CDR3 protein comes from TCRdb applying MiXCR to the PCR reads. The table includes approximately 730,000 distinct CDR3 sequences, just over 45% detected once. The sequence derives from a girl under 18 with multiple sclerosis. The source material was blood.

The chain's CDR3 is CASSRAGGRAYEQYF. Here the CDR3 DNA reads TGTGCCAGCAGCAGGGCTGGCGGGAGGGCCTACGAGCAGTACTTC. This rearrangement joins TRBV11-2 to TRBJ2-7; the match to TRBD2 covers 9 bases. Germline values: CDR1 SGHAT, CDR2 FQNNGV. The length of the CDR3 is 15 residues. V dropped 5 bases and J dropped 2; count of bases not matched to a gene: 7.